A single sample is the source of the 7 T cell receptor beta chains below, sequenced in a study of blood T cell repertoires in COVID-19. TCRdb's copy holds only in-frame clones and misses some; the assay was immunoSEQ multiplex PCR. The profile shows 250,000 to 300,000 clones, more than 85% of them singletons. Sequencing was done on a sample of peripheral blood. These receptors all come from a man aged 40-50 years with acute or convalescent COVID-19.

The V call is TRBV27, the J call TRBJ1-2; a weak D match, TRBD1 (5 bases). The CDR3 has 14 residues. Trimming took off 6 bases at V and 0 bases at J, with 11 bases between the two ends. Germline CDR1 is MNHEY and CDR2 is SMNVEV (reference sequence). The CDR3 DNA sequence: TGTGCCAGCAGCCAGACAGTAGCTAACTATGGCTACACCTTC. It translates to CASSQTVANYGYTF.

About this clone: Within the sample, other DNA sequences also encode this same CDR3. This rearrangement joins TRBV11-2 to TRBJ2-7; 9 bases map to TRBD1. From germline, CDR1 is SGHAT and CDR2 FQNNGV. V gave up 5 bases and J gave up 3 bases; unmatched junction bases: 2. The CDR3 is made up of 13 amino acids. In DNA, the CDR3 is TGTGCCAGCAGCCCGGGACAGGGCTACGAGCAGTACTTC. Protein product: CASSPGQGYEQYF. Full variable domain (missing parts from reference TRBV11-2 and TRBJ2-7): EAGVAQSPRYKIIEKRQSVAFWCNPISGHATLYWYQQILGQGPKLLIQFQNNGVVDDSQLPKDRFSAERLKGVDSTLKIQPAKLEDSAVYLCASSPGQGYEQYFGPGTRLTVT.

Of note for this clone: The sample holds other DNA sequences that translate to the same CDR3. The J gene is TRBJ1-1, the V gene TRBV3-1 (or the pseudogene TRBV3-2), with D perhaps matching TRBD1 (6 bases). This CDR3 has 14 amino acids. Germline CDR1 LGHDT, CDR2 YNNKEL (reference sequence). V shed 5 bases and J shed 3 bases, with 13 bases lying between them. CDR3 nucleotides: TGTGCCAGCAGCAAAGCAGGGGCGGACACTGAAGCTTTCTTT. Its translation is CASSKAGADTEAFF.

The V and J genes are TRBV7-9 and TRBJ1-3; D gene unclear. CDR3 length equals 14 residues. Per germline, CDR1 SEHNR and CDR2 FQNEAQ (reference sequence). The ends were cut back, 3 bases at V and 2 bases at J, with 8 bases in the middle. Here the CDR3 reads CASSFSVPGNTIYF. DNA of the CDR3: TGTGCCAGCAGCTTCTCAGTCCCTGGAAACACCATATATTTT.

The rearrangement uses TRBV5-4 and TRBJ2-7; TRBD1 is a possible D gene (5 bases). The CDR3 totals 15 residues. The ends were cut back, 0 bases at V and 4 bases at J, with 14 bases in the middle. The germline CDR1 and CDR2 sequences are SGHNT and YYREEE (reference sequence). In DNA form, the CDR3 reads TGTGCCAGCAGCTTGGAATCCAGGGTGGGGTACGAGCAGTACTTC. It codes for CASSLESRVGYEQYF.

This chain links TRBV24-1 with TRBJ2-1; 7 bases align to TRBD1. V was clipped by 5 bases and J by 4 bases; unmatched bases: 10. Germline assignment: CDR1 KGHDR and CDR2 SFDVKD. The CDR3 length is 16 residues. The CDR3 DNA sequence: TGTGCCACCAGTGGGATGAGGGCAGGGGGTTACAATGAGCAGTTCTTC. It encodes CATSGMRAGGYNEQFF.

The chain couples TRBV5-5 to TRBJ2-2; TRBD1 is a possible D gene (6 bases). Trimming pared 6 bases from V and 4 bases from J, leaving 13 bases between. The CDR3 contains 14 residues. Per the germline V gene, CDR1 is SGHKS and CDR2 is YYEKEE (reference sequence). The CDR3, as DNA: TGTGCCAGCAACAGGGCAGAACCCACCGGGGAGCTGTTTTTT. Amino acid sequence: CASNRAEPTGELFF.